The 15 T cell receptor beta chains presented below share a single source sample, sequenced in a study of blood T cell repertoires in COVID-19. Repertoires were generated with immunoSEQ multiplex PCR, while TCRdb's copy carries only in-frame clones and drops some. The data contain around 250,000 clones, over 80% of them singletons. The sequenced sample consisted of PBMCs or T cells enriched from blood (not recorded which). The receptors were gathered from a woman aged 25-40 years with acute COVID-19.

The V gene is TRBV5-1, the J gene TRBJ2-7, with D possibly being TRBD1 (6 bases). Germline V lookup: CDR1 SGHRS, CDR2 YFSETQ. The CDR3 contains 14 residues. V was trimmed by 4 bases and J by 5 bases, leaving 16 bases between them. CDR3 sequence: CASSPGTTRDEQYF. The CDR3 coding sequence is TGCGCCAGCAGCCCGGGGACAACCCGGGACGAGCAGTACTTC.

The V gene is TRBV28, the J gene TRBJ1-1, with a possible D match to TRBD1 (6 bases). CDR1 is MDHEN, CDR2 SYDVKM, per germline. The CDR3 loop spans 15 amino acids. V lost 3 bases and J 4 bases, leaving 15 bases between the germline ends. The DNA for the CDR3 is TGTGCCAGCAGTTTCCCTAGGGGGGGGGCCACTGAAGCTTTCTTT. Its protein is CASSFPRGGATEAFF.

The gene calls are TRBV7-6 and TRBJ2-1; 9 positions match TRBD2. The CDR3 length is 16 residues. Germline trimming cut 5 bases from V and 7 bases from J; bases unmatched to any gene: 12. Germline CDR1 and CDR2: SGHVS and FNYEAQ. CDR3 residues: CASSLLPTSGHNEQFF. CDR3 DNA sequence: TGTGCCAGCAGCCTCCTCCCCACTAGCGGGCATAATGAGCAGTTCTTC.

The chain employs TRBV29-1 and TRBJ2-3, with TRBD1 matching 7 bases. This CDR3 has 15 amino acids. Germline values: CDR1 SQVTM, CDR2 ANQGSEA. J was trimmed by 0 bases and V by 1 base; bases with no gene match: 4. CDR3 DNA: TGCAGCGTTGAAGGAGGACAGGATAGCACAGATACGCAGTATTTT. This translates into CSVEGGQDSTDTQYF.

The chain recombines TRBV6-2 or TRBV6-3 with TRBJ2-7; TRBD2 is a possible D gene (6 bases). This CDR3 has 14 amino acids. CDR1 is MNHEY, CDR2 SVGEGT, per germline. Trimming shortened V by 6 bases and J by 7 bases, and 19 bases separated the two germline ends. The CDR3 loop reads CASSPEGGVREQYF. CDR3 coding DNA: TGTGCCAGCAGCCCAGAGGGCGGGGTGCGTGAGCAGTACTTC.

The chain links TRBV7-9 to TRBJ2-2; D is ambiguous. The V end lost 3 bases, the J end lost 2 bases, and 4 bases lay between the germline ends. This CDR3 has 13 amino acids. Germline lookup yields CDR1 SEHNR and CDR2 FQNEAQ (reference sequence). The CDR3 nucleotides are TGTGCCAGCAGCTTGACTAACACCGGGGAGCTGTTTTTT. The encoded protein is CASSLTNTGELFF.

V is TRBV4-2 and J is TRBJ2-2, with 9 bases lining up with TRBD1. The CDR3 contains 16 residues. The ends lost 3 bases at V and 1 base at J; junction bases unmatched: 3. Germline values: CDR1 LGHNA, CDR2 YNFKEQ. CDR3 bases: TGTGCCAGCAGCCAGCTGACAGGGGGGAACACCGGGGAGCTGTTTTTT. This sequence encodes CASSQLTGGNTGELFF.

The chain uses TRBV27 and TRBJ2-1; 10 bases line up with TRBD2. Germline V gene lookup returns CDR1 MNHEY and CDR2 SMNVEV (reference sequence). The ends lost 5 bases at V and 0 bases at J; junction bases unmatched: 1. CDR3 size: 15 residues. CDR3 amino acids: CASSPSGSSYNEQFF. The CDR3, as DNA: TGTGCCAGCAGTCCTAGCGGGAGCTCCTACAATGAGCAGTTCTTC.

The chain is built from TRBV5-6 and TRBJ2-1, with 7 bases identical to TRBD2. The CDR3 totals 14 residues. Looked up from germline, CDR1 is SGHDT and CDR2 is YYEEEE. The trim removed 5 bases at V and 7 bases at J, leaving 9 bases unmatched. In DNA, the CDR3 is TGTGCCAGCAGGGAAAGCGGGACCCCAAATGAGCAGTTCTTC. Protein product: CASRESGTPNEQFF.

The CDR3 reads CASSSKWEGLNNSPLHF. For the CDR3, the DNA is TGTGCCAGCAGCTCGAAGTGGGAGGGCCTAAATAATTCACCCCTCCACTTT. The V and J genes are TRBV5-6 and TRBJ1-6; D remains ambiguous. The CDR3 is 17 amino acids. The germline V and J ends were trimmed by 3 bases and 5 bases, with 18 bases remaining between them. CDR1 is SGHDT, CDR2 YYEEEE, per germline.

This clone was detected only a few times. The chain is built from TRBV7-2 and TRBJ1-5; TRBD1 agrees at 8 bases. V was pared by 1 base and J by 6 bases, with 5 bases of the junction left unmatched. Germline CDR1 is SGHTA and CDR2 is FQGNSA. This CDR3 is built from 15 residues. The DNA of the CDR3 is TGTGCCAGCAGCTTAGAGGGCAGGGGGCTTCAGCCCCAGCATTTT. This translates into CASSLEGRGLQPQHF.

The V call is TRBV18, the J call TRBJ2-3; 9 bases agree with TRBD1. This CDR3 is built from 15 residues. The germline V gene encodes CDR1 KGHSH and CDR2 LQKENI. The V and J ends lost 0 bases and 4 bases, in that order; junction bases with no gene match: 2. This CDR3 is CASSPPNRGPDTQYF. In DNA form, the CDR3 reads TGTGCCAGCTCACCACCAAACAGGGGGCCAGATACGCAGTATTTT.

The genes are TRBV27 and TRBJ2-3; 10 bases align to TRBD2. Germline lookup yields CDR1 MNHEY and CDR2 SMNVEV (reference sequence). Trimming took 0 bases from V and 1 from J; bases not matched to a gene: 10. The CDR3 sequence is 19 residues long. For the CDR3, the DNA is TGTGCCAGCAGTTTATCATTTCTAGCGGGAGAGGTGGGCACAGATACGCAGTATTTT. Its translation: CASSLSFLAGEVGTDTQYF.

The rearrangement links TRBV3-1 (or the pseudogene TRBV3-2) to TRBJ2-3, with D possibly TRBD2 on 6 matching bases. CDR1 and CDR2 (germline): LGHDT, YNNKEL (reference sequence). Trimming removed 4 bases from V and 14 bases from J, with 13 bases in between. This CDR3 comprises 11 residues. The CDR3 DNA is TGTGCCAGCAGCCCGGGACTCCCTTTGTATTTT. Amino acids: CASSPGLPLYF.

This chain joins TRBV7-2 and TRBJ2-1; 9 nucleotides align to TRBD2. Germline V gene lookup returns CDR1 SGHTA and CDR2 FQGNSA. Losses at the gene ends were 1 base for V and 3 bases for J; bases not matched to a gene: 4. The CDR3 loop spans 16 amino acids. The CDR3: CASSLVAGEHYNEQFF. The CDR3 bases are TGTGCCAGCAGCTTAGTAGCGGGAGAGCACTACAATGAGCAGTTCTTC.